This TCR beta chain was identified during a study of T cell changes during pregnancy in multiple sclerosis. Clones were sequenced by immunoSEQ multiplex PCR, and TCRdb holds only the in-frame ones, with some missing. The data contain about 49,000 clones, 90% of them singletons. This clone was seen a single time. The material was peripheral blood, obtained after pregnancy. The sequence derives from a female donor in good health, enrolled as a control in a pregnancy study.

DNA for the CDR3: TGTGCCAGCAATCGACAGGGCAACACTGAAGCTTTCTTT. Translated: CASNRQGNTEAFF. This chain uses TRBV7-9 with TRBJ1-1; the match to TRBD1 covers 7 bases. The ends lost 7 bases at V and 2 bases at J; junction bases unmatched: 4. The CDR3 is 13 amino acids. Germline V gene sequence: CDR1 SEHNR, CDR2 FQNEAQ (reference sequence).